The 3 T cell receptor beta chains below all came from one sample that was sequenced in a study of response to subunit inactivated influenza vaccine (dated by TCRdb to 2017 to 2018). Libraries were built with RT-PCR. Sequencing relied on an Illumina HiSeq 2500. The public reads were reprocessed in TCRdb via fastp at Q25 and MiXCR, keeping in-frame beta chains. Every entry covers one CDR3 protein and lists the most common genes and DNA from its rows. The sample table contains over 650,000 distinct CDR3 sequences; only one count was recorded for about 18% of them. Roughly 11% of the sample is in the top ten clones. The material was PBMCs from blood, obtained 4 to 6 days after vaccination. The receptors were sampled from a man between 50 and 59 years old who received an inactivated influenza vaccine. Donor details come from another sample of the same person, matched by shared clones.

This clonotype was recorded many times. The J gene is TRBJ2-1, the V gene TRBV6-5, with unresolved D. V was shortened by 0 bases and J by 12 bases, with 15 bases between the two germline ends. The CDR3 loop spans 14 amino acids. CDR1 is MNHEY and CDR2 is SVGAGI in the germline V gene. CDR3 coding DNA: TGTGCCAGCAGTTACTCGACATTAGCTGAAGGGCAGTTCTTC. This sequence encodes CASSYSTLAEGQFF.

The CDR3 DNA reads TGTGCCAGCAGCCAACCCCCTAGACTAGCATACAGCACAGATACGCAGTATTTT. Translation gives CASSQPPRLAYSTDTQYF. The chain uses TRBV4-2 and TRBJ2-3; 7 bases align to TRBD2. Trimming at V came to 2 bases and at J to 0 bases, leaving 11 bases not matched to a gene. The germline V gene encodes CDR1 LGHNA and CDR2 YNFKEQ. The CDR3 contains 18 residues.

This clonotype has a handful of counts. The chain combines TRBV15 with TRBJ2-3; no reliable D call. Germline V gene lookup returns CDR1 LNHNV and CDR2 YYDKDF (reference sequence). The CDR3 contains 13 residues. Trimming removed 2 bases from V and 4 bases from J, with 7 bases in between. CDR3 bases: TGTGCCACCAGCAGATCCTTAGCAGATACGCAGTATTTT. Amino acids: CATSRSLADTQYF.